One and the same sample provided the 7 T cell receptor beta chains below, sequenced in a study of PD-L1 blockade in urothelial cancer. The time point: pretreatment peripheral blood. Profiling relied on immunoSEQ multiplex PCR, and the TCRdb table lists in-frame clones only, not all of them. The repertoire holds 45,000 to 60,000 clones, with roughly 87% as singletons. Specimen: PBMCs, collected around atezolizumab (anti-PD-L1) treatment. These receptors were collected from a man in his 70s with urothelial cancer.

This sequence joins TRBV19 and TRBJ1-5; unclear D gene. The ends were cut back, 1 base at V and 4 bases at J, with 11 bases in the middle. CDR3 length: 15 amino acids. The germline V gene has CDR1 LNHDA and CDR2 SQIVND (reference sequence). CDR3 bases: TGTGCCAGTAGTATAGGAGGAAGGATTAATCAGCCCCAGCATTTT. Protein product: CASSIGGRINQPQHF.

The rearrangement uses TRBV5-4 and TRBJ1-5; a weak D match, TRBD1 (5 bases). Germline CDR1 reads SGHNT; CDR2 reads YYREEE (reference sequence). The CDR3 runs to 14 residues. V gave up 0 bases and J gave up 5 bases, with 9 bases separating them. CDR3 in amino acids: CASSLDGGDQPQHF. CDR3 nucleotides: TGTGCCAGCAGCTTGGACGGAGGGGATCAGCCCCAGCATTTT.

V usage is TRBV19 and J usage is TRBJ2-1, with 10 nucleotides matching TRBD1. Germline V lookup: CDR1 LNHDA, CDR2 SQIVND (reference sequence). The CDR3 is 15 amino acids. Trimming took 3 bases from V and 5 from J; bases not matched to a gene: 4. The CDR3 DNA is TGTGCCAGTAGTATTCGGACAGGGGGGGACAATGAGCAGTTCTTC. This sequence encodes CASSIRTGGDNEQFF.

V is TRBV6-1 and J is TRBJ2-1, with 15 bases fitting TRBD2. CDR1 is MNHNS, CDR2 SASEGT, per germline. With V trimmed by 3 bases and J by 9 bases, 6 bases remained unmatched. This CDR3 is 16 amino acids long. The CDR3 protein is CASSDRGLAGGGEQFF. The CDR3 region has the DNA TGTGCCAGCAGTGACCGGGGACTAGCGGGAGGCGGTGAGCAGTTCTTC.

V gene TRBV11-3 combines with J gene TRBJ2-7; tentative D call: TRBD2 (5 bases). The CDR3 sequence is 14 residues long. V was trimmed by 1 base and J by 3 bases, leaving 10 bases between them. CDR1 is SGHNT and CDR2 is YENEEA in the germline V gene. In DNA, the CDR3 is TGTGCCAGCAGCTTAGCAGCGGAGTTCTACGAGCAGTACTTC. It codes for CASSLAAEFYEQYF.

V gene TRBV5-1 combines with J gene TRBJ2-1, with TRBD2 identical over 9 bases. The CDR3 runs to 16 residues. Germline V CDR1 and CDR2: SGHRS, YFSETQ. V was pared by 0 bases and J by 12 bases, with 13 bases of the junction left unmatched. CDR3 in amino acids: CASSLEPSGTILWQFF. Written as DNA, the CDR3 is TGCGCCAGCAGCTTGGAGCCTAGCGGGACGATATTATGGCAGTTCTTC.

The J gene is TRBJ2-5, the V gene TRBV6-5, with 7 bases fitting TRBD1. Germline values: CDR1 MNHEY, CDR2 SVGAGI. The CDR3 runs 16 residues. Losses at the gene ends were 4 bases for V and 8 bases for J; bases not matched to a gene: 16. CDR3 region: CASSSERTGHLRTQYF. CDR3 in DNA: TGTGCCAGCAGTTCCGAAAGGACAGGTCACCTACGTACCCAGTACTTC.